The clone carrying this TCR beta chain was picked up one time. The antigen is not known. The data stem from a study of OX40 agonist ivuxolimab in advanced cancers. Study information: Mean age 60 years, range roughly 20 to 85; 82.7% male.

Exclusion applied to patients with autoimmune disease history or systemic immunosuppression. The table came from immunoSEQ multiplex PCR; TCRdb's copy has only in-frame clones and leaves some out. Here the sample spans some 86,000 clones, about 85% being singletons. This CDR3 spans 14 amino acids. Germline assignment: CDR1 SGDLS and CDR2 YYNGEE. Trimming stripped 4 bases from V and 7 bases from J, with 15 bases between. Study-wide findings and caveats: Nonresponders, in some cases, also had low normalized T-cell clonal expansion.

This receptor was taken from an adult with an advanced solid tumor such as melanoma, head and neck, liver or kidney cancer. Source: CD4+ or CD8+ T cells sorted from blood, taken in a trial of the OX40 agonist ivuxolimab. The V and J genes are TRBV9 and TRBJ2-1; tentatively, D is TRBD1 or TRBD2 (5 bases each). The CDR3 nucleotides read TGTGCCAGCAGCCCGATGGGGGTATGGAATGAGCAGTTCTTC. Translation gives CASSPMGVWNEQFF.